The subject of this entry is one T cell receptor (beta chain). The antigen remains unidentified. The record originates from a study of OX40 agonist ivuxolimab in advanced cancers. Study-level background: Three dose-escalation patients had partial responses: one with hepatocellular carcinoma and two with cutaneous melanoma.

This table comes from immunoSEQ multiplex PCR, and its TCRdb copy is limited to in-frame clones, with some not included. This sample has 90,000 or so clones, with roughly nine tenths found just once. The study's findings and limits: Dose levels from 0.1 to 3.0 mg/kg saw CD4+ and CD8+ blood T cells expand clonally by week 6. In the 0.1-3.0 mg/kg groups, partial responders showed among the lowest expansion.

Germline assignment: CDR1 SGHKS and CDR2 YYEKEE (reference sequence). This CDR3 has 13 residues. Trimming at V came to 4 bases and at J to 2 bases, leaving 2 bases not matched to a gene. Patients had blood sampled at baseline and again on cycle 4 day 1 and cycle 7 day 1. The clonotype originates from an adult with an advanced solid tumor such as melanoma, head and neck, liver or kidney cancer. The material sequenced was CD4+ or CD8+ T cells sorted from blood, taken in a trial of the OX40 agonist ivuxolimab. This chain connects TRBV5-5 to TRBJ2-5; 7 bases agree with TRBD1. The CDR3 DNA is TGTGCCAGCAGCGCGACAGGGCAAGAGACCCAGTACTTC. Amino acid sequence: CASSATGQETQYF.